Following are 13 T cell receptor beta chains from one sample sequenced in a study of cytomegalovirus exposure and HLA in healthy donors. 60 Vbeta and 13 Jbeta primers were used in PCR. This table comes from immunoSEQ multiplex PCR, and its TCRdb copy is limited to in-frame clones, with some not included. The data show roughly 110,000 clones, about 83% seen once. Sequencing used PBMCs. The receptors here all came from a female donor in good health and CMV-seronegative.

The chain links TRBV6-5 to TRBJ1-2, with 7 bases aligning to TRBD1. This CDR3 has 15 residues. With 7 bases clipped from V and 4 bases from J, the junction kept 12 bases outside the gene matches. The germline V gene has CDR1 MNHEY and CDR2 SVGAGI. This CDR3 reads CASTDDRDVPYGYTF. In DNA form, the CDR3 reads TGTGCCAGCACCGACGACAGGGACGTACCCTATGGCTACACCTTC.

V usage is TRBV4-2 and J usage is TRBJ1-2, with 8 positions matching TRBD1. With 0 bases clipped from V and 4 bases from J, the junction kept 7 bases outside the gene matches. Germline CDR1 reads LGHNA; CDR2 reads YNFKEQ. The CDR3 is 16 amino acids. The CDR3 region is CASSQEAGGAGYGYTF. CDR3 bases: TGTGCCAGCAGCCAAGAGGCAGGGGGCGCAGGCTATGGCTACACCTTC.

The V call is TRBV19, the J call TRBJ1-5, with 7 nucleotides matching TRBD1. The V gene end was trimmed by 4 bases and the J gene end by 4 bases; junction bases not matched to a gene: 1. The CDR3 covers 13 residues. Germline CDR1 reads LNHDA; CDR2 reads SQIVND (reference sequence). The chain's CDR3 is CASSRDRNQPQHF. Here the CDR3 DNA reads TGTGCCAGTAGTAGGGACAGAAATCAGCCCCAGCATTTT.

This clone occurred a few times. The gene calls are TRBV7-2 and TRBJ2-5, with 9 positions matching TRBD1. Germline CDR1 reads SGHTA; CDR2 reads FQGNSA. With 5 bases clipped from V and 4 bases from J, the junction kept 11 bases outside the gene matches. This CDR3 comprises 16 residues. CDR3 DNA sequence: TGTGCCAGCAGCCTTCGACAGGGGGACGTCGGAGAGACCCAGTACTTC. Translation: CASSLRQGDVGETQYF.

Only one count was recorded for this clone. The CDR3 loop is CASSAITGGAGTQYF. CDR3 coding DNA: TGTGCCAGTAGTGCGATAACAGGGGGGGCGGGTACGCAGTATTTT. J is TRBJ2-3 and V is TRBV19; maybe TRBD1 (8 bases). The CDR3 is made up of 15 amino acids. Germline CDR1 reads LNHDA; CDR2 reads SQIVND (reference sequence). Trimming stripped 5 bases from V and 8 bases from J, with 20 bases between.

The CDR3 DNA follows: TGTGCCACCCTGATATCAGGAACCGTCAATCAGCCCCAGCATTTT. Its translation is CATLISGTVNQPQHF. This chain links TRBV19 with TRBJ1-5; D unresolved. The CDR3 runs to 15 residues. V was clipped by 10 bases and J by 3 bases, with 19 bases between them. Germline values: CDR1 LNHDA, CDR2 SQIVND (reference sequence). Drawing the rest from reference TRBV19 and TRBJ1-5, the complete variable domain is DGGITQSPKYLFRKEGQNVTLSCEQNLNHDAMYWYRQDPGQGLRLIYYSQIVNDFQKGDIAEGYSVSREKKESFPLTVTSAQKNPTAFYLCATLISGTVNQPQHFGDGTRLSIL.

This clone was counted only a few times. The rearrangement joins TRBV2 to TRBJ1-1; no firm D call. The germline V gene encodes CDR1 SNHLY and CDR2 FYNNEI. V was trimmed by 5 bases and J by 6 bases, leaving 7 bases between them. The CDR3 is made up of 11 amino acids. CDR3 sequence: CASSLGAEAFF. CDR3 bases: TGTGCCAGCAGTTTGGGCGCTGAAGCTTTCTTT.

The chain links TRBV30 to TRBJ1-5; D is perhaps TRBD1 (5 bases). V was shortened by 0 bases and J by 0 bases, with 18 bases between the two germline ends. The germline CDR1 and CDR2 sequences are GTSNPN and SVGIG (reference sequence). This CDR3 is built from 18 residues. CDR3 sequence reads: CAWSVEGAGISSNQPQHF. In DNA, the CDR3 is TGTGCCTGGAGTGTTGAAGGGGCTGGTATTAGTAGCAATCAGCCCCAGCATTTT.

J is TRBJ2-3 and V is TRBV7-2, with 9 nucleotides matching TRBD2. Unmatched junction bases numbered 1, after V lost 0 bases and J lost 0 bases. Looked up from germline, CDR1 is SGHTA and CDR2 is FQGNSA. This CDR3 comprises 16 residues. Written as DNA, the CDR3 is TGTGCCAGCAGCTTAGCGCTAGCGGGGAGCACAGATACGCAGTATTTT. It codes for CASSLALAGSTDTQYF.

This chain links TRBV7-8 with TRBJ1-2; D possibly corresponds to TRBD1 (5 bases). V was pared by 1 base and J by 4 bases, with 10 bases between. CDR1 and CDR2 from the germline V gene are SGHVS and FQNEAQ. The CDR3 length is 14 residues. Written as DNA, the CDR3 is TGTGCCAGCAGCTTAGGACAGCTCTCCTATGGCTACACCTTC. Translation: CASSLGQLSYGYTF. The full variable domain, completed using reference TRBV7-8 and TRBJ1-2, is GAGVSQSPRYKVAKRGQDVALRCDPISGHVSLFWYQQALGQGPEFLTYFQNEAQLDKSGLPSDRFFAERPEGSVSTLKIQRTQQEDSAVYLCASSLGQLSYGYTFGSGTRLTVV.

This clone was observed a handful of times. The V and J genes are TRBV5-4 and TRBJ1-6, with TRBD1 as a possible D gene (5 bases). This CDR3 has 14 residues. V was clipped by 0 bases and J by 6 bases, with 7 bases between them. Germline V gives CDR1 SGHNT, CDR2 YYREEE (reference sequence). CDR3 protein: CASSLEQGNSPLHF. In DNA form, the CDR3 reads TGTGCCAGCAGCTTGGAGCAGGGTAATTCACCCCTCCACTTT.

This clone showed up just a few times. The rearrangement links TRBV19 to TRBJ2-7; 7 nucleotides line up with TRBD1. The CDR3 contains 14 residues. Per germline, CDR1 LNHDA and CDR2 SQIVND (reference sequence). Trimming cost V 4 bases and J 3 bases; bases outside gene matches: 6. The CDR3 is CASSTVNRGYEQYF. The CDR3 region has the DNA TGTGCCAGTAGTACGGTGAACAGGGGCTACGAGCAGTACTTC.

The chain combines TRBV6-4 with TRBJ1-2, with D maybe TRBD1 (6 bases). V was trimmed by 3 bases and J by 8 bases, leaving 16 bases between them. CDR1 is MRHNA and CDR2 is SNTAGT in the germline V gene. The CDR3 spans 14 residues. The CDR3 bases are TGTGCCAGCAGTGAGTCGGCAGGGGTGCGGGGCTACACCTTC. Residues: CASSESAGVRGYTF.